This is a list of T cell receptor beta chains from one sample in a study of identical twins. TCRdb used MiXCR to reprocess the 5' RACE reads, holding one entry per CDR3 protein. The table lists hundreds of thousands of distinct CDR3 sequences, 9% to 15% of them singletons. The same specimen was also included in a second study, on yellow fever vaccine responses in identical twins.

Sequenced input: CD8+ T cells sorted from blood. These receptor sequences come from a woman younger than 30 in good health. Each CDR3 is given with its conserved first and last residue. D genes are given only for firm matches. Clone size is stated in some rows and not others, as once, few, many or a class when expanded.

size: many
D: -
V: TRBV5-1
J: TRBJ2-1
DNA: TGCGCCAGCAGCTTAGGCAAGATGGGATACAATGAGCAGTTCTTC
CDR3: CASSLGKMGYNEQFF

size: few
D: TRBD1
V: TRBV29-1
J: TRBJ1-1
DNA: TGCAGCGTTTGGGGCCAACAGGGGTCGAACACTGAAGCTTTCTTT
CDR3: CSVWGQQGSNTEAFF

size: -
D: TRBD2
V: TRBV20-1
J: TRBJ2-1
DNA: TGCAGTGCTAGAGATACCGCGGGAGGTGAGCAGTTCTTC
CDR3: CSARDTAGGEQFF

size: many
D: TRBD1
V: TRBV3-1
J: TRBJ1-5
DNA: TGTGCCAGCAGCCAAGGACAGGGGTATCAGCCCCAGCATTTT
CDR3: CASSQGQGYQPQHF

size: many
D: TRBD1
V: TRBV5-1
J: TRBJ2-1
DNA: TGCGCCACAACCGACAGGGGTAGTAATGAGCAGTTCTTC
CDR3: CATTDRGSNEQFF

size: few
D: -
V: TRBV4-1
J: TRBJ2-7
DNA: TGCGCCAGCAGCCCTTACTCTGGAACCTACGAGCAGTACTTC
CDR3: CASSPYSGTYEQYF

size: -
D: -
V: TRBV7-9
J: TRBJ2-7
DNA: TGTGCCAGCAGCTTAGCTGTGGCGTACGAGCAGTACTTC
CDR3: CASSLAVAYEQYF

size: -
D: TRBD2
V: TRBV9
J: TRBJ2-7
DNA: TGTGCCAGCAGCCCGGGACTAGAACTGGGAGAGCAGTACTTC
CDR3: CASSPGLELGEQYF

size: few
D: -
V: TRBV2
J: TRBJ2-2
DNA: TGTGCCAGCAGTGAATTTCGGGGGCCGGGCGGGGAGCTGTTTTTT
CDR3: CASSEFRGPGGELFF

size: few
D: TRBD2
V: TRBV20-1
J: TRBJ2-7
DNA: TGCAGTGCTGCGTCGGGAGGGTTCGAGTACGAGCAGTACTTC
CDR3: CSAASGGFEYEQYF

size: -
D: -
V: TRBV28
J: TRBJ2-2
DNA: TGTGCCAGCAGCCTTGGCAGGTCGGAGCTGTTTTTT
CDR3: CASSLGRSELFF

size: -
D: -
V: TRBV7-8
J: TRBJ2-2
DNA: TGTGCCAGCAGCTTCAGGGTCCCCGCGAACACCGGGGAGCTGTTTTTT
CDR3: CASSFRVPANTGELFF

size: few
D: TRBD2
V: TRBV12-3/TRBV12-4
J: TRBJ2-2
DNA: TGTGCCAGCAGTCCCCTAGCGGGAGGGCCTTTTCGTAACACCGGGGAGCTGTTTTTT
CDR3: CASSPLAGGPFRNTGELFF

size: few
D: -
V: TRBV20-1
J: TRBJ2-5
DNA: TGCAGTGCTAGAGACGGGCGGGGAGGTGGTATGGAGACCCAGTACTTC
CDR3: CSARDGRGGGMETQYF

size: -
D: -
V: TRBV5-1
J: TRBJ2-1
DNA: TGCGCCAGCAGCTACCCGGGGTGGACACGGGACAATGAGCAGTTCTTC
CDR3: CASSYPGWTRDNEQFF

size: many
D: -
V: TRBV4-2
J: TRBJ1-5
DNA: TGTGCCAGCAGCCAAGATCTTTTTCAGCCCCAGCATTTT
CDR3: CASSQDLFQPQHF

size: few
D: TRBD2
V: TRBV11-2
J: TRBJ2-1
DNA: TGTGCCAGCACCCGGGGGGGTCTCTCGCGGGGCAATGAGCAGTTCTTC
CDR3: CASTRGGLSRGNEQFF

size: few
D: TRBD1
V: TRBV28
J: TRBJ1-6
DNA: TGTGCCAGCAGTCAACAGGGGGCCGGGTCACCCCTCCACTTT
CDR3: CASSQQGAGSPLHF

size: many
D: -
V: TRBV27
J: TRBJ2-7
DNA: TGTGCCAGCAGTACCTACCCCGACATCTCCTACGAGCAGTACTTC
CDR3: CASSTYPDISYEQYF

size: few
D: -
V: TRBV2
J: TRBJ2-5
DNA: TGTGCCAGCTGCATCTCAGGGAAAGAGACCCAGTACTTC
CDR3: CASCISGKETQYF

size: few
D: -
V: TRBV20-1
J: TRBJ2-1
DNA: TGCAGTGCTAGAGGCCTCGCGGAGAGGAATGAGCAGTTCTTC
CDR3: CSARGLAERNEQFF

size: -
D: -
V: TRBV11-2
J: TRBJ2-5
DNA: TGTGCCAGCAGCTTAGTTGGGGGCGCGGATGAGACCCAGTACTTC
CDR3: CASSLVGGADETQYF

size: -
D: -
V: TRBV20-1
J: TRBJ2-7
DNA: TGCAGTGCTAGAGTGCGGGGAAGCTACGAGCAGTACTTC
CDR3: CSARVRGSYEQYF

size: -
D: -
V: TRBV4-1
J: TRBJ2-1
DNA: TGCGCCAGCAGCCATATGGGGGGAGCGGAAAATGAGCAGTTCTTC
CDR3: CASSHMGGAENEQFF

size: many
D: -
V: TRBV4-1
J: TRBJ2-3
DNA: TGCGCCAGCAGCACGGGACCACTCACAGATACGCAGTATTTT
CDR3: CASSTGPLTDTQYF

size: many
D: -
V: TRBV12-3/TRBV12-4
J: TRBJ2-3
DNA: TGTGCCAGCAGTTTTGGGGGAGATACGCAGTATTTT
CDR3: CASSFGGDTQYF

size: -
D: TRBD1
V: TRBV7-8
J: TRBJ1-2
DNA: TGTGCCAGCAGCTTAGGCGGGACAGGGACCTATAGTAGCTATGGCTACACCTTC
CDR3: CASSLGGTGTYSSYGYTF

size: few
D: -
V: TRBV11-2
J: TRBJ1-1
DNA: TGTGCCAGCAGCTCCGGCTACGGAGCTTTCTTT
CDR3: CASSSGYGAFF

size: -
D: -
V: TRBV6-1
J: TRBJ2-7
DNA: TGTGCCAGCAGTGACTGGGACATTCGCTACGAGCAGTACTTC
CDR3: CASSDWDIRYEQYF

size: few
D: -
V: TRBV4-1
J: TRBJ2-5
DNA: TGCGCCAGCAGCCAAGACAGGGGACAAGAGACCCAGTACTTC
CDR3: CASSQDRGQETQYF

size: few
D: -
V: TRBV5-1
J: TRBJ2-5
DNA: TGCGCCAGCAGCTTGACTCTACAGAGCCAAGAGACCCAGTACTTC
CDR3: CASSLTLQSQETQYF

size: few
D: -
V: TRBV20-1
J: TRBJ2-1
DNA: TGCAGTGCAACTATCCGGGGCGATGAGCAGTTCTTC
CDR3: CSATIRGDEQFF

size: many
D: TRBD2
V: TRBV12-3/TRBV12-4
J: TRBJ2-5
DNA: TGTGCCAGCAGTTTGGGACTAGCGGGAGGGCTTGAGACCCAGTACTTC
CDR3: CASSLGLAGGLETQYF

size: -
D: -
V: TRBV5-1
J: TRBJ2-5
DNA: TGCGCCAGCAGCCCGGGGTGGCGCCAAGAGACCCAGTACTTC
CDR3: CASSPGWRQETQYF

size: few
D: -
V: TRBV7-7
J: TRBJ2-1
DNA: TGTGCCAGCAGCTTATCCAGCTTGGGCGGAATCTACAATGAGCAGTTCTTC
CDR3: CASSLSSLGGIYNEQFF

size: many
D: -
V: TRBV6-5
J: TRBJ2-3
DNA: TGTGCCAGCAGTTACTTTAGCGAAGATACGCAGTATTTT
CDR3: CASSYFSEDTQYF

size: many
D: -
V: TRBV20-1
J: TRBJ2-3
DNA: TGCAGTGCTAGAGGCCAGAATACGCAGTATTTT
CDR3: CSARGQNTQYF

size: few
D: TRBD1
V: TRBV11-1
J: TRBJ1-6
DNA: TGTGCCAGCAGCGACAGGGGTAATTCACCCCTCCACTTT
CDR3: CASSDRGNSPLHF